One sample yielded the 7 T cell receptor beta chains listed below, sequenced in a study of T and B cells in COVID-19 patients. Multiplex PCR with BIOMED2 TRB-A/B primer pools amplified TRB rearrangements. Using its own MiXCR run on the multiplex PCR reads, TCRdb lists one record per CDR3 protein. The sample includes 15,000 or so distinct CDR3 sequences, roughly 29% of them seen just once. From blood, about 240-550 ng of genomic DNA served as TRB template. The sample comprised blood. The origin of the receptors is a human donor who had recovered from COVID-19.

The CDR3 sequence: CASSAARLAGATGELFF. The CDR3 DNA sequence: TGTGCCAGCAGCGCCGCGCGACTAGCGGGGGCCACCGGGGAGCTGTTTTTT. The chain links TRBV7-9 to TRBJ2-2, with 12 bases that match TRBD2. V shed 5 bases and J 4 bases; nucleotides not matched to a gene: 8. Germline loops: CDR1 SEHNR, CDR2 FQNEAQ (reference sequence). CDR3 length equals 17 residues.

DNA for the CDR3: TGTGCCACCAGTGATGTGACAGGGGGCACTGAAGCTTTCTTT. Its protein is CATSDVTGGTEAFF. The rearrangement links TRBV24-1 to TRBJ1-1, with 9 bases identical to TRBD1. The V segment lost 3 bases and the J segment 4 bases; nucleotides outside the gene matches: 2. Per germline, CDR1 KGHDR and CDR2 SFDVKD. The CDR3 runs 14 residues.

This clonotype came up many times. The CDR3 region is CATSRDADSPEQFF. The CDR3 region has the DNA TGTGCCACCAGCAGAGACGCGGACTCTCCGGAGCAGTTCTTC. The chain couples TRBV15 to TRBJ2-1; TRBD2 might be the D (5 bases). Trimming took off 0 bases at V and 10 bases at J, with 13 bases between the two ends. Germline CDR1 is LNHNV and CDR2 is YYDKDF (reference sequence). CDR3 size: 14 residues.

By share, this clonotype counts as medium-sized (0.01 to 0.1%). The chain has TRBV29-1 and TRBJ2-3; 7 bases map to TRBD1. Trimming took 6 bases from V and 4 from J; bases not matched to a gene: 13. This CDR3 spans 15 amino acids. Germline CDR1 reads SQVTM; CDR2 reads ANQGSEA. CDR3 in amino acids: CSVPRGRGFADTQYF. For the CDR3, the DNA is TGCAGCGTACCTCGCGGCAGGGGGTTCGCAGATACGCAGTATTTT.

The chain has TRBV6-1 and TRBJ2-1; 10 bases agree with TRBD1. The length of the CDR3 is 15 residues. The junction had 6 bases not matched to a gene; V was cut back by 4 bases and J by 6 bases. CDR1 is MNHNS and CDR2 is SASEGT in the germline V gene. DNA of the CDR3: TGTGCCAGCAGTGTTTATCGGGACAGGGGCAATGAGCAGTTCTTC. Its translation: CASSVYRDRGNEQFF.

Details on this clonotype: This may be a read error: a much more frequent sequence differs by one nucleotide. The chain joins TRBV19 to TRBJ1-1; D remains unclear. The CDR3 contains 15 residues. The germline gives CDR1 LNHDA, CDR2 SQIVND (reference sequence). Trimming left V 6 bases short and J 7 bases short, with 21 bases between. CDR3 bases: TGTGCCAGTAGCAGCCGGCGAGACCGGGTAGGTGAAGCTTTCTTT. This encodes CASSSRRDRVGEAFF.

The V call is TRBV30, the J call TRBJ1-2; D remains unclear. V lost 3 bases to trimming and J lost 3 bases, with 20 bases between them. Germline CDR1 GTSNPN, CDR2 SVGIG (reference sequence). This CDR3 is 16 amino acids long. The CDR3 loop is CAWRGRESSWDYGYTF. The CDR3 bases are TGTGCCTGGAGGGGCCGGGAATCTTCGTGGGACTATGGCTACACCTTC.